This TCR beta chain was captured by sequencing in a study of naive and memory T cell subsets. In regard to this clonotype: What it binds is not known.

V was clipped by 7 bases and J by 0 bases, with 22 bases between them. The CDR3 runs 18 residues. The beta constant-region primer was an equimolar mix of two oligonucleotides covering TRBC1 and TRBC2. Nested alpha and beta constant-region primers with the SP2 primer drove four PCR rounds on ligated cDNA. Ligation attached a single-stranded oligonucleotide with a 12-nucleotide UMI and the SP2 primer to the cDNA 3' end. In TCRdb, the UMI-ligation and nested PCR reads were re-called with MiXCR into one record per CDR3 protein. The table lists 150,000 or so distinct CDR3 sequences, approximately 22% of them singletons. Whole-study findings and limits: No ground truth validated the naive and memory repertoire findings. Especially in CD8 cells, naive repertoires contained a few larger clonotypes, possibly CD45RA-re-expressing memory cells.

What was sequenced was naive CD4+ T cells from blood. This TCR came from a human donor in good health. The genes are TRBV12-3 or TRBV12-4 and TRBJ1-3, with a possible D match to TRBD1 (5 bases). CDR3 sequence: CASTFLHRDADSGNTIYF. The CDR3 DNA reads as TGTGCCAGCACATTCCTACACCGGGACGCCGACTCTGGAAACACCATATATTTT.